Listed below are T cell receptor beta chains from one sample, sequenced in a study of blood T cell repertoires in COVID-19. Repertoires were generated with immunoSEQ multiplex PCR, while TCRdb's copy carries only in-frame clones and drops some. The profile covers around 300,000 clones, with around 90% appearing a single time and approximately 8.5% taken by the ten largest. The sample consisted of peripheral blood. The receptors here all came from a man in his late teens or twenties with active or convalescent COVID-19. Each CDR3 is given with its conserved first and last residue. The order of the fields is V gene, J gene, D gene, clone size, CDR3 DNA, CDR3 protein. The D gene is left open where the match is weak. Clone size, where shown, is once, few, many, or a class for clones that have expanded.

TRBV10-3	TRBJ2-1	-	-	TGTGCCATCAGTGAGACAGGGTCTTCGAGCTCCTACAATGAGCAGTTCTTC	CAISETGSSSSYNEQFF
TRBV7-6	TRBJ2-7	TRBD1	-	TGTGCCAGCAGCTTCACAGGGGGCCACGAGCAGTACTTC	CASSFTGGHEQYF
TRBV6-5	TRBJ1-2	-	-	TGTGCCAGCCAGGCCCCAAGTGGCTACACCTTC	CASQAPSGYTF
TRBV15	TRBJ1-1	TRBD1	-	TGTGCCACCAGCAGGGACAGGGTGGGCACTGAAGCTTTCTTT	CATSRDRVGTEAFF
TRBV6-5	TRBJ1-1	TRBD1	-	TGTGCCAGCAGGGAGAGACAGGGGAACACTGAAGCTTTCTTT	CASRERQGNTEAFF
TRBV27	TRBJ2-3	-	-	TGTGCCAGCAGTGAGACAGGATACACAGATACGCAGTATTTT	CASSETGYTDTQYF
TRBV7-2	TRBJ2-7	-	-	TGTGCCAGCAGCTTAACTAGAGCCTCCTACGAGCAGTACTTC	CASSLTRASYEQYF
TRBV12-3/TRBV12-4	TRBJ1-5	-	once	TGTGCCAGCAGTTTATCCAGGGGTCAGCCCCAGCATTTT	CASSLSRGQPQHF
TRBV5-1	TRBJ2-7	TRBD1	-	TGCGCCAGCAGCGCCCCGACAGGGATTGTGTCCTACGAGCAGTACTTC	CASSAPTGIVSYEQYF
TRBV6-4	TRBJ1-2	-	once	TGTGCCAGCAGTGTTGAGGCGGGCCTTACTATGGACTACACCTTC	CASSVEAGLTMDYTF
TRBV2	TRBJ2-2	-	-	TGTGCCAGCACCAGGGACACCGGGACCGGGGAGCTGTTTTTT	CASTRDTGTGELFF
TRBV5-1	TRBJ2-7	TRBD1	-	TGCGCCAGCAGCTTGGCCGAGGACAGGTTCTACGAGCAGTACTTC	CASSLAEDRFYEQYF
TRBV5-8	TRBJ2-1	-	-	TGTGCCAGCAGCGGCTCAGGGAATGAGCAGTTCTTC	CASSGSGNEQFF
TRBV5-6	TRBJ2-7	-	-	TGTGCCAGCAGCTTGGGCAGGGACGAGCAGTACTTC	CASSLGRDEQYF
TRBV7-9	TRBJ1-2	-	-	TGTGCCAGCAGCTTAAGCGGTGGTCAGGCCTATGGCTACACCTTC	CASSLSGGQAYGYTF
TRBV6-5	TRBJ1-5	-	-	TGTGCCAGCAGTTACCGACAGTTACATCAGCCCCAGCATTTT	CASSYRQLHQPQHF
TRBV5-1	TRBJ2-7	-	-	TGCGCCAGCAGCTGGCCGGGAAGCGAGCAGTACTTC	CASSWPGSEQYF
TRBV7-2	TRBJ2-5	-	-	TGTGCCAGCAGGAAACCTTCTCTCGCAGGCCGAGAGACCCAGTACTTC	CASRKPSLAGRETQYF